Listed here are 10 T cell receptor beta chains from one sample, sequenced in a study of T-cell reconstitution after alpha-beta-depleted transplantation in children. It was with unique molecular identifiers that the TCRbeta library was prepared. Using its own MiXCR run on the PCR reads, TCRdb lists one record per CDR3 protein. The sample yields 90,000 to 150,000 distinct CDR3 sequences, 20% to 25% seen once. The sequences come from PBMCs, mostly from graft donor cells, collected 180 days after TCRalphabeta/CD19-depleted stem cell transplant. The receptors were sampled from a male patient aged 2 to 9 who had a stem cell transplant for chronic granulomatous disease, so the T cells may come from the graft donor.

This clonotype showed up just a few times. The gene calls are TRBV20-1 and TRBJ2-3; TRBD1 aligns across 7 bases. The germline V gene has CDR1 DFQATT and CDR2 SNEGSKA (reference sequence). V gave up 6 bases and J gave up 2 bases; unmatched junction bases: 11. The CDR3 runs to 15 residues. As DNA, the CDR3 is TGCAGTGCAGCCGCCGGGACAGAAGACACAGATACGCAGTATTTT. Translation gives CSAAAGTEDTDTQYF.

This chain's CDR3 is CASSHTSGRAYNEQFF. CDR3 in DNA: TGTGCCAGCAGCCATACTAGCGGGAGAGCCTACAATGAGCAGTTCTTC. The chain has TRBV4-2 and TRBJ2-1; TRBD2 matches 11 bases. The CDR3 is 16 residues long. The trim removed 3 bases at V and 2 bases at J, leaving 3 bases unmatched. Germline CDR1 is LGHNA and CDR2 is YNFKEQ.

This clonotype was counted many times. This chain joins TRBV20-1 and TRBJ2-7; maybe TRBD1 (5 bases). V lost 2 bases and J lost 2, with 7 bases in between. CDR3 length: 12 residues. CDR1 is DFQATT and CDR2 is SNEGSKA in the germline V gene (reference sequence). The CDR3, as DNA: TGCAGTGCTAGAACAGGCGCCTACGAGCAGTACTTC. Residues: CSARTGAYEQYF.

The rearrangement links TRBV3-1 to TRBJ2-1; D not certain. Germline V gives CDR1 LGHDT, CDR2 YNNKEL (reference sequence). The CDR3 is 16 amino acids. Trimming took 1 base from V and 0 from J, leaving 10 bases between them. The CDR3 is CASSQAGWSSYNEQFF. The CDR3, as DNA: TGTGCCAGCAGCCAAGCGGGCTGGAGCTCCTACAATGAGCAGTTCTTC.

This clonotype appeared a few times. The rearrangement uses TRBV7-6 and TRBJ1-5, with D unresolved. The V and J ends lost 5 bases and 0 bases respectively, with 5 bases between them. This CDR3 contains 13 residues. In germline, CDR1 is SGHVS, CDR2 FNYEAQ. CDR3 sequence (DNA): TGTGCCAGCAGCCGAGTTAGCAATCAGCCCCAGCATTTT. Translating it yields CASSRVSNQPQHF.

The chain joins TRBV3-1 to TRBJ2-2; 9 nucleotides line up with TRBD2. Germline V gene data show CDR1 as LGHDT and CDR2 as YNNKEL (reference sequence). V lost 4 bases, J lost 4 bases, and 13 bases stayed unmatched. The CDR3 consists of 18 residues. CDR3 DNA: TGTGCCAGCAGCCGTTGGGGGTCGAGTAGCGGGAGCACCGGGGAGCTGTTTTTT. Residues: CASSRWGSSSGSTGELFF.

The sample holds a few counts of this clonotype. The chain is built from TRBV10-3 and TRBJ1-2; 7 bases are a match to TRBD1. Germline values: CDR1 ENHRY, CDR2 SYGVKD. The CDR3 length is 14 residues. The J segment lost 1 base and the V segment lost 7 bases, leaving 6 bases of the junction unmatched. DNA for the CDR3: TGTGCCATCAAGCCGGGACAGAGTAACTATGGCTACACCTTC. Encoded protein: CAIKPGQSNYGYTF.

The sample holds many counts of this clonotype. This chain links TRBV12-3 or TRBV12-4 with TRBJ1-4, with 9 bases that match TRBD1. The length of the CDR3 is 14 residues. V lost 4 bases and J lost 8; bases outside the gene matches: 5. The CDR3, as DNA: TGTGCCAGCAGTTGGGACAGGGCAAGGGAAAAACTGTTTTTT. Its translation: CASSWDRAREKLFF.

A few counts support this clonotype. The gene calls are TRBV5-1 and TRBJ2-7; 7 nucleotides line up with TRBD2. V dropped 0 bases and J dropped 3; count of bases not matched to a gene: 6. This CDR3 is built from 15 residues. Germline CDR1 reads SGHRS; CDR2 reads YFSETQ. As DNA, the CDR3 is TGCGCCAGCAGCTTGGCCGGGACTACCTACTACGAGCAGTACTTC. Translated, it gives CASSLAGTTYYEQYF.

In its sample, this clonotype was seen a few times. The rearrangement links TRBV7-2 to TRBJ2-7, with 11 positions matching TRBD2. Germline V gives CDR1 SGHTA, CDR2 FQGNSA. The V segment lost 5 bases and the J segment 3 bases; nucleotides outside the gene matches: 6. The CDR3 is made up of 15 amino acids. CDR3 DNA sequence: TGTGCCAGCAGCCCCCGAGGGACTAGCGGCTACGAGCAGTACTTC. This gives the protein CASSPRGTSGYEQYF.